A single sample gave rise to the 23 T cell receptor beta chains below, sequenced in a study of T cells in women clearing cervical HPV infection. Assay: immunoSEQ multiplex PCR; the TCRdb copy retains only in-frame clones and omits some. The listing records under 40,000 clones. Sequencing used blood buffy coat. Receptors originate from a woman between 18 and 70 years old with a cervical HPV16 infection that either progressed to CIN3+ or cleared (not recorded which).

To note about this clone: At one end the junction does not follow the germline gene, possibly because of a read error. The read stops 3 residues short of the end of the CDR3; the missing end is completed from the germline J gene. The chain links TRBV4-2 to TRBJ1-4; a weak D match, TRBD1 (6 bases). The length of the CDR3 is 15 residues. Germline V CDR1 and CDR2: LGHNA, YNFKEQ. The chain's CDR3 is CASSPYLRGNEKLFF. Partial CDR3 DNA: TGCGCCAGCAGCCCCTATTTAAGGGGGAATGAAAAA.

A word on this clone: The read terminates 3 residues before the CDR3 end, so the remaining end is supplied by the germline J gene. The V and J genes are TRBV20-1 and TRBJ1-4, with TRBD1 as a possible D gene (6 bases). Germline assignment: CDR1 DFQATT and CDR2 SNEGSKA (reference sequence). CDR3 length: 12 residues. The sequenced CDR3 bases are TGCAGTGCTAGTGGACAGTCTGAGAAA. Its translation: CSASGQSEK. From start to end, the CDR3 is CSASGQSEKLFF.

With respect to this clone: The read ends 3 residues early relative to the CDR3; the germline J gene fills the gap. The chain carries TRBV19 and TRBJ1-2; D is perhaps TRBD1 (5 bases). Germline loops: CDR1 LNHDA, CDR2 SQIVND (reference sequence). The CDR3 consists of 15 residues. The CDR3 bases that were read are TGTGCCAGTAGTATGGGACTAGCGGGATACAATGAC. This translates into CASSMGLAGYND. The whole CDR3 sequence reads CASSMGLAGYNDYTF.

As concerns this clone: The sequence runs out 3 residues before the end of the CDR3; the remainder is reconstructed from the germline J gene. The rearrangement links TRBV11-2 to TRBJ2-3; D is ambiguous. Germline V lookup: CDR1 SGHAT, CDR2 FQNNGV. CDR3 size: 13 residues. The covered CDR3 bases are TGTGCCAGCAGCTTGAAGTTCCTCCAGACG. It yields the protein CASSLKFLQT. The CDR3, in full, reads CASSLKFLQTQYF.

As to this clone: The CDR3 end falls 3 residues outside the read, so it is completed with the germline J gene. This sequence joins TRBV19 and TRBJ2-5; TRBD1 aligns across 10 bases. The CDR3 extends over 16 amino acids. Trimming removed 5 bases from V and 2 bases from J; junction bases left unmatched: 8. CDR1 and CDR2 (germline): LNHDA, SQIVND (reference sequence). The sequenced CDR3 bases are TGTGCCAGTAGTGCGCCTCGGACAGGGGGGCAAGAGACC. Its protein is CASSAPRTGGQET. The full-length CDR3 reads as CASSAPRTGGQETQYF.

In regard to this clone: With the read ending 3 residues before the CDR3 end, the germline J gene is used to fill in that end. The rearrangement links TRBV18 to TRBJ1-4, with 8 bases fitting TRBD1. Germline lookup yields CDR1 KGHSH and CDR2 LQKENI. The ends lost 3 bases at V and 8 bases at J; junction bases unmatched: 8. This CDR3 has 15 amino acids. The sequenced CDR3 bases are TGTGCCAGCTCACCCCCCGTAAACAGGGGGGAAAAA. Translation: CASSPPVNRGEK. The CDR3 in full is CASSPPVNRGEKLFF.

With respect to this clone: The read comes to an end 3 residues before the CDR3 does, leaving the germline J gene to fill in the end. This rearrangement joins TRBV20-1 to TRBJ1-2, with 9 bases lining up with TRBD1. Germline V gives CDR1 DFQATT, CDR2 SNEGSKA (reference sequence). The length of the CDR3 is 12 residues. Trimming removed 3 bases from V and 6 bases from J; junction bases left unmatched: 2. This CDR3 reads CSARTGGHGYTF. The covered CDR3 bases are TGCAGTGCTAGGACAGGGGGGCATGGC.

Worth noting for this clone: The CDR3 end falls 3 residues outside the read, so it is completed with the germline J gene. The chain carries TRBV29-1 and TRBJ2-7; D unclear. CDR3 length: 12 amino acids. Germline CDR1 reads SQVTM; CDR2 reads ANQGSEA. V gave up 6 bases and J gave up 0 bases, with 9 bases separating them. The CDR3 bases that were read are TGCAGCGTCGCCCTCAGCTCCTACGAG. Residues: CSVALSSYE. The whole CDR3 protein reads CSVALSSYEQYF.

Turning to this clone: The sequence runs out 3 residues before the end of the CDR3; the remainder is reconstructed from the germline J gene. The rearrangement uses TRBV7-2 and TRBJ1-5; D not resolved. Trimming took 5 bases from V and 4 from J, leaving 9 bases between them. CDR3 length: 13 amino acids. Looked up from germline, CDR1 is SGHTA and CDR2 is FQGNSA. CDR3 residues: CASSPRPNQPQHF. CDR3 DNA, as far as it was read: TGTGCCAGCAGCCCCCGTCCTAATCAGCCC.

To note about this clone: The CDR3 end falls 3 residues outside the read, so it is completed with the germline J gene. V is TRBV19 and J is TRBJ1-5, with 10 bases identical to TRBD1. With 10 bases clipped from V and 1 base from J, the junction kept 4 bases outside the gene matches. CDR1 and CDR2 (germline): LNHDA, SQIVND (reference sequence). The CDR3 is made up of 14 amino acids. The part of the CDR3 DNA that was read is TGTGCCACCCGGGACAGGGGCAGCAATCAGCCC. This translates into CATRDRGSNQP. The entire CDR3 reads CATRDRGSNQPQHF.

About this clone itself: Read sequence stops 3 residues before the CDR3 end, and the germline J gene provides the missing end. The V call is TRBV7-2, the J call TRBJ1-4, with a tentative D call TRBD1 (5 bases). Germline CDR1 is SGHTA and CDR2 is FQGNSA. The CDR3 has 15 residues. The CDR3 protein is CASSSPGGRRSPLFF. The CDR3 DNA, read in part, is TGTGCCAGCAGCTCCCCCGGGGGAAGGCGTTCACCA.

Comment on this clone: Read data end 3 residues before the CDR3 end; the end is taken from the germline J gene. This sequence joins TRBV5-1 and TRBJ1-1; TRBD1 agrees at 9 bases. V lost 4 bases to trimming and J lost 1 base; unmatched junction nucleotides: 8. CDR1 SGHRS and CDR2 YFSETQ come from the germline V gene. The CDR3 length is 16 residues. The part of the CDR3 DNA that was read is TGCGCCAGCAGCCGTACAGGGGGCGCTGGGAACACTGAA. Translation: CASSRTGGAGNTE. The full CDR3 protein is CASSRTGGAGNTEAFF.

With regard to this clone: The read falls 3 residues short of the CDR3 end, and the missing part is taken from the germline J gene. The gene calls are TRBV7-8 and TRBJ2-3; 9 nucleotides match TRBD1. This CDR3 is 15 amino acids long. CDR1 is SGHVS and CDR2 is FQNEAQ in the germline V gene. The CDR3 loop is CASLPHRGREETQYF. The sequenced part of the CDR3 DNA is TGTGCCAGTCTGCCTCACAGGGGGCGAGAAGAGACG.

On this clone: The read ends 3 residues early relative to the CDR3; the germline J gene fills the gap. V gene TRBV5-6 combines with J gene TRBJ2-7; 8 positions agree with TRBD2. The germline gives CDR1 SGHDT, CDR2 YYEEEE. The CDR3 is 15 amino acids. With V trimmed by 0 bases and J by 5 bases, 7 bases remained unmatched. The sequenced CDR3 bases are TGTGCCAGCAGCTTGGCCGGGGGGGAGTTCGACGAG. It translates to CASSLAGGEFDE. Given in full, the CDR3 is CASSLAGGEFDEQYF. Supplemented by reference TRBV5-6 and TRBJ2-7, the full variable domain reads DAGVTQSPTHLIKTRGQQVTLRCSPKSGHDTVSWYQQALGQGPQFIFQYYEEEERQRGNFPDRFSGHQFPNYSSELNVNALLLGDSALYLCASSLAGGEFDEQYFGPGTRLTVT.

Comment on this clone: The CDR3 end falls 3 residues outside the read, so it is completed with the germline J gene. This sequence joins TRBV29-1 and TRBJ2-2, with 10 nucleotides matching TRBD1. CDR3 length equals 15 residues. J lost 5 bases, V lost 5 bases, and 8 bases had no gene match. From germline, CDR1 is SQVTM and CDR2 ANQGSEA. The CDR3 spells CSVLPGQGLTGELFF. The sequenced CDR3 bases are TGCAGCGTTTTACCGGGACAGGGGTTAACCGGGGAG.

Concerning this clone: Coverage ceases 3 residues before the CDR3 finishes, and the germline J gene fills in the end. This chain joins TRBV19 and TRBJ2-3; 9 positions match TRBD1. The CDR3 totals 15 residues. The germline gives CDR1 LNHDA, CDR2 SQIVND (reference sequence). The CDR3 region is CASSITGQGYQPQYF. The CDR3 DNA, read in part, is TGTGCCAGTAGTATAACAGGACAGGGGTATCAGCCG.

Concerning this clone itself: The read ends 3 residues early relative to the CDR3; the germline J gene fills the gap. The chain carries TRBV19 and TRBJ1-2; 8 nucleotides agree with TRBD1. The CDR3 runs 16 residues. V trimming: 1 base; J trimming: 5 bases; junction bases outside the gene matches: 9. Germline V lookup: CDR1 LNHDA, CDR2 SQIVND (reference sequence). The CDR3: CASSIGRTGSSYGYTF. The sequenced part of the CDR3 DNA is TGTGCCAGTAGTATAGGGAGGACAGGGTCTTCTTATGGC.

Details on this clone: The read terminates 3 residues ahead of where the CDR3 ends, so the germline J gene completes it. The chain uses TRBV7-2 and TRBJ2-3, with D maybe TRBD1 (6 bases). V was trimmed by 0 bases and J by 6 bases, leaving 13 bases between them. The CDR3 is made up of 15 amino acids. Germline V gene lookup returns CDR1 SGHTA and CDR2 FQGNSA. The CDR3 here is CASSLAGQRRDTQYF. CDR3 DNA (partial): TGTGCCAGCAGCTTAGCCGGACAGAGGCGGGATACG.

As to this clone: The read stops 3 residues short of the end of the CDR3; the missing end is completed from the germline J gene. The gene calls are TRBV2 and TRBJ2-2; 8 positions agree with TRBD1. CDR1 and CDR2 from the germline V gene are SNHLY and FYNNEI. V was clipped by 5 bases and J by 0 bases; unmatched bases: 11. The CDR3 is 18 residues long. The covered CDR3 bases are TGTGCCAGCAGTCGGACAGGGCCCTCCGTTTCGAACACCGGGGAG. Translation: CASSRTGPSVSNTGE. From start to end, the CDR3 is CASSRTGPSVSNTGELFF.

On this clone: The read terminates 3 residues ahead of where the CDR3 ends, so the germline J gene completes it. The chain is built from TRBV7-8 and TRBJ1-6; D is possibly TRBD1 (5 bases). The CDR3 totals 13 residues. The V and J ends lost 3 bases and 6 bases respectively, with 6 bases between them. Germline CDR1 reads SGHVS; CDR2 reads FQNEAQ. CDR3 bases read: TGTGCCAGCAGCTTCGGGGGTAATTCACCC. Protein product: CASSFGGNSP. The whole CDR3 protein is CASSFGGNSPLHF.

The DNA read from the CDR3 is TGTGCCATCAGTGAGGGGACAGGGGGAAGGCCC. Amino acid sequence: CAISEGTGGRP. The complete CDR3 sequence is CAISEGTGGRPLHF. The chain uses TRBV10-3 and TRBJ1-6, with TRBD1 matching 11 bases. The sequenced fragment ends 3 residues before the CDR3 boundary, so the rest is inferred from the germline J gene. This CDR3 region has 14 residues. Germline values: CDR1 ENHRY, CDR2 SYGVKD.

Concerning this clone itself: The read terminates 3 residues ahead of where the CDR3 ends, so the germline J gene completes it. V and J are TRBV10-1 and TRBJ2-2, with TRBD2 matching over 8 bases. The germline V gene has CDR1 WNHNN and CDR2 SYGVQD (reference sequence). The V gene end was trimmed by 8 bases and the J gene end by 6 bases; junction bases not matched to a gene: 11. The CDR3 covers 15 residues. CDR3 DNA, as far as it was read: TGCGCCAGCGGAACCCGGGGGACTAGGCCCGGGGAG. As protein: CASGTRGTRPGE. The full CDR3 is CASGTRGTRPGELFF.

In the case of this clone: With the read ending 3 residues before the CDR3 end, the germline J gene is used to fill in that end. V and J are TRBV5-1 and TRBJ2-7, with D possibly TRBD1 on 6 matching bases. Trimming cost V 4 bases and J 2 bases, with 22 bases left between them. Germline V lookup: CDR1 SGHRS, CDR2 YFSETQ. This CDR3 spans 17 amino acids. CDR3 region: CASSRNRFQGQPYEQYF. The CDR3 bases that were read are TGCGCCAGCAGCCGCAACCGATTTCAAGGACAGCCCTACGAG.